The subject of this entry is one TCR beta chain. The CDR3 loop spans 11 amino acids. Germline V lookup: CDR1 GTSNPN, CDR2 SVGIG (reference sequence). The junction had 6 bases not matched to a gene; V was cut back by 8 bases and J by 7 bases. This record belongs to a study of blood T cell repertoires in COVID-19. Study background: PBMCs, B-cell-depleted T cells, or T cells were the source of the cDNA or gDNA that made up the material.

The authors' processing: Counts of nucleated cells, estimated from reference gene primer amplification, were obtained. The table came from immunoSEQ multiplex PCR; TCRdb's copy has only in-frame clones and leaves some out. The DNA gave D and trimming, while V, J and clone size come from that table. The repertoire holds some 120,000 clones, with approximately 84% as singletons. Sequencing was carried out using peripheral blood. The clonotype comes from a man between 70 and 80 years old with active or convalescent COVID-19. The chain has TRBV30 and TRBJ1-1; 8 nucleotides agree with TRBD1. The CDR3 reads CAGQGVGEAFF. CDR3 bases: TGTGCCGGACAGGGAGTTGGTGAAGCTTTCTTT.